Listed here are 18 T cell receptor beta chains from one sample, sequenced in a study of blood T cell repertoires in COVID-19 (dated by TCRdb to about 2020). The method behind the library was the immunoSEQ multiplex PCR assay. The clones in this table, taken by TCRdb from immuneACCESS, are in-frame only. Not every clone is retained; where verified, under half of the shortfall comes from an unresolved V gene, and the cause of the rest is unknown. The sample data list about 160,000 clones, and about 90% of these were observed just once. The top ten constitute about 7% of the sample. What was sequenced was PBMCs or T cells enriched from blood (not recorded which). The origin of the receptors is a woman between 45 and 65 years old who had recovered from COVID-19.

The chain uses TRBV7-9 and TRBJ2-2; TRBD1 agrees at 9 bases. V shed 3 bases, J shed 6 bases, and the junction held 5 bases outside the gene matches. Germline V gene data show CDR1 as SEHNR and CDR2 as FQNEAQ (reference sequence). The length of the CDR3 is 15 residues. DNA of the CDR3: TGTGCCAGCAGCTTTAGCGGACAGGGGCCCGGGGAGCTGTTTTTT. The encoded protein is CASSFSGQGPGELFF.

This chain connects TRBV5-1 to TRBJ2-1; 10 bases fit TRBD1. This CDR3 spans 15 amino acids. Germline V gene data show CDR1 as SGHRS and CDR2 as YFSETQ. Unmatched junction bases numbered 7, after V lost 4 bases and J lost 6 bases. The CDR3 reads CASSNRTGGSNEQFF. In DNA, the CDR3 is TGCGCCAGCAGCAACCGGACAGGGGGATCCAATGAGCAGTTCTTC.

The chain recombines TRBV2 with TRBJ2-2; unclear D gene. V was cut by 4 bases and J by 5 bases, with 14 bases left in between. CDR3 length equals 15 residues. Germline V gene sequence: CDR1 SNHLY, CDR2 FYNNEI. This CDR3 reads CASSVLGKTTGELFF. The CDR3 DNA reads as TGTGCCAGCAGTGTTTTAGGAAAGACTACCGGGGAGCTGTTTTTT.

The CDR3, as DNA: TGTGCCAGCAGTTCAGGTAGTCAGCCCCAGCATTTT. It codes for CASSSGSQPQHF. This chain uses TRBV28 with TRBJ1-5, with D unresolved. The germline CDR1 and CDR2 sequences are MDHEN and SYDVKM. The CDR3 totals 12 residues. V shed 4 bases and J shed 6 bases, with 7 bases lying between them.

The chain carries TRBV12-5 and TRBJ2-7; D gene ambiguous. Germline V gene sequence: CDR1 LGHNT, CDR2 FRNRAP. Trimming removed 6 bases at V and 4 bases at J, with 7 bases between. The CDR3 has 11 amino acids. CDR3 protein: CASGVGYEQYF. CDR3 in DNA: TGTGCTAGTGGGGTCGGTTACGAGCAGTACTTC.

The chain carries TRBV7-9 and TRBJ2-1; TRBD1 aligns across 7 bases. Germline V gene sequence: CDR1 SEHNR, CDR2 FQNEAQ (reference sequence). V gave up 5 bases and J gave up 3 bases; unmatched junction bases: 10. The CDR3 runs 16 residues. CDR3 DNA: TGTGCCAGCAGCCTTCTGGGGGCAGGGGGCTACAATGAGCAGTTCTTC. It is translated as CASSLLGAGGYNEQFF.

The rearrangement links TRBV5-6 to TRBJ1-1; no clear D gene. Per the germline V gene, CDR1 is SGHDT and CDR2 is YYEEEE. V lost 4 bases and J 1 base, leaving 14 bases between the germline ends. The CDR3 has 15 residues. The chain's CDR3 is CASSEHGGPNTEAFF. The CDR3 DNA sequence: TGTGCCAGCAGCGAGCACGGTGGGCCGAACACTGAAGCTTTCTTT.

CDR3 loop: CASGNRDRSNQPQHF. CDR3 DNA sequence: TGTGCCAGTGGGAACCGGGACAGAAGCAATCAGCCCCAGCATTTT. This chain connects TRBV28 to TRBJ1-5; 7 bases fit TRBD1. This CDR3 comprises 15 residues. Germline CDR1 reads MDHEN; CDR2 reads SYDVKM. V gave up 9 bases and J gave up 1 base; unmatched junction bases: 9.

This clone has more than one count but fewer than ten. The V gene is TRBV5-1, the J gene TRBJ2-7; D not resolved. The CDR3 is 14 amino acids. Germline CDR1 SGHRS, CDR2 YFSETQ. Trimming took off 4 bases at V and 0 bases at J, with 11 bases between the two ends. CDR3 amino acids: CASSLQSTSYEQYF. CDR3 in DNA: TGCGCCAGCAGCCTACAGAGTACCTCCTACGAGCAGTACTTC.

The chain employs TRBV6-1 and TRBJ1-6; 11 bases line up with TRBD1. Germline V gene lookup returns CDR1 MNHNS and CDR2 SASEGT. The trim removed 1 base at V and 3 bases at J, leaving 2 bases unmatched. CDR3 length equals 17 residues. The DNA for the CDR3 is TGTGCCAGCAGTGAAGGGGACAGGGGGTTCTATAATTCACCCCTCCACTTT. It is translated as CASSEGDRGFYNSPLHF.

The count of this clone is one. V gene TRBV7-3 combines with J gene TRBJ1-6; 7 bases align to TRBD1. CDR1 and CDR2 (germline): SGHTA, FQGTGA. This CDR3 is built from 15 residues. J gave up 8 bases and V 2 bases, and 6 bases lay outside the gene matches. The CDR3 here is CASSLYPQGDSPLHF. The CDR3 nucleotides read TGTGCCAGCAGCTTATACCCCCAGGGGGATTCACCCCTCCACTTT.

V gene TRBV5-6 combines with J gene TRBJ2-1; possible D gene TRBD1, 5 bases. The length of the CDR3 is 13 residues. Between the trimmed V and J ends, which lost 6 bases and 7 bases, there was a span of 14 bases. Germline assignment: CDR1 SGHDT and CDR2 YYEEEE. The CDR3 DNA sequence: TGTGCCAGCACCCCCATGAAGGGGAATGAGCAGTTCTTC. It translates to CASTPMKGNEQFF.

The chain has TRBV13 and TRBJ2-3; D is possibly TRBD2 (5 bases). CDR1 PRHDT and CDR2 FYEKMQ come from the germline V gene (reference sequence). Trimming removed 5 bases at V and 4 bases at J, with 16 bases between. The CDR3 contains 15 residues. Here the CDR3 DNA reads TGTGCCAGCAGCCGGTGGACTTTGGGATCAGATACGCAGTATTTT. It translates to CASSRWTLGSDTQYF.

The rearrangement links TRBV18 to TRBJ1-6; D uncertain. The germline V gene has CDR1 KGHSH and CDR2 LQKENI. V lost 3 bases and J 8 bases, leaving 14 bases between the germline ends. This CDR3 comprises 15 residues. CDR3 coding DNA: TGTGCCAGCTCACCCCAAACGGGTAGTCATTCACCCCTCCACTTT. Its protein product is CASSPQTGSHSPLHF.

CDR3 protein: CASSPPVQGQSGTGELFF. In DNA form, the CDR3 reads TGTGCCAGCTCACCACCGGTGCAGGGACAGAGTGGGACCGGGGAGCTGTTTTTT. The J gene is TRBJ2-2, the V gene TRBV18; 7 nucleotides match TRBD1. Germline V gene data show CDR1 as KGHSH and CDR2 as LQKENI. V lost 0 bases and J lost 5; bases outside the gene matches: 12. The CDR3 extends over 18 amino acids.

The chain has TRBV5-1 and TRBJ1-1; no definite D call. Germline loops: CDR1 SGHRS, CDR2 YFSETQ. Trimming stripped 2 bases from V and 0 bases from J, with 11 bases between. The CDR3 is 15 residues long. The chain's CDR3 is CASSFGESMNTEAFF. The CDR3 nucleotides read TGCGCCAGCAGCTTTGGAGAGAGCATGAACACTGAAGCTTTCTTT.

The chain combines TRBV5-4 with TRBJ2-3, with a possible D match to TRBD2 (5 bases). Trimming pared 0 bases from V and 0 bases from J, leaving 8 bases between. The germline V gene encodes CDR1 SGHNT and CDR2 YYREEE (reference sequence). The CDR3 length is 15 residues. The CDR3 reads CASSLGQRSTDTQYF. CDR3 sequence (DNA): TGTGCCAGCAGCTTGGGCCAGCGGAGCACAGATACGCAGTATTTT.

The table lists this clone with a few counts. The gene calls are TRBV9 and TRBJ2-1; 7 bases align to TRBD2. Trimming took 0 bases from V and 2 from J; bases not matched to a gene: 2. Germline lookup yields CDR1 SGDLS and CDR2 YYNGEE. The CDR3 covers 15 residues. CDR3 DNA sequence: TGTGCCAGCAGCGTAGACCTAGCGGCCTACAATGAGCAGTTCTTC. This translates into CASSVDLAAYNEQFF.